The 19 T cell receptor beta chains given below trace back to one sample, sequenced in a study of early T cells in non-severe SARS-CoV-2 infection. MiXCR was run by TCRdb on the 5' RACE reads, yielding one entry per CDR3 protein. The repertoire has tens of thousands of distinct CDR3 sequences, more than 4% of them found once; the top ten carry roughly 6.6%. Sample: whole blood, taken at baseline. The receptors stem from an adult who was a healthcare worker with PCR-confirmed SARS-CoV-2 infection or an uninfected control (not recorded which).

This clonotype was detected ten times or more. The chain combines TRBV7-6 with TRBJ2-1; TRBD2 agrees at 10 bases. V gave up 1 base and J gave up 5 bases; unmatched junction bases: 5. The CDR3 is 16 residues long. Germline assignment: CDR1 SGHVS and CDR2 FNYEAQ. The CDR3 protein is CASSLEASGSHNEQFF. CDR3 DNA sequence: TGTGCCAGCAGCTTAGAGGCTAGCGGGAGTCACAATGAGCAGTTCTTC.

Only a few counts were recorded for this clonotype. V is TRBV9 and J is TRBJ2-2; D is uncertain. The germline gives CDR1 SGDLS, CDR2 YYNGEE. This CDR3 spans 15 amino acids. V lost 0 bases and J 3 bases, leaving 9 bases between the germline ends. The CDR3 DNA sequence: TGTGCCAGCAGCGTAGAAAATAGTTACACCGGGGAGCTGTTTTTT. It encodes CASSVENSYTGELFF.

CDR3 region: CSASGTGIRPYEQYF. DNA for the CDR3: TGCAGTGCTTCCGGTACGGGGATTCGCCCTTACGAGCAGTACTTC. This chain connects TRBV20-1 to TRBJ2-7, with a tentative D call TRBD2 (5 bases). Germline V gene sequence: CDR1 DFQATT, CDR2 SNEGSKA (reference sequence). Trimming left V 5 bases short and J 4 bases short, with 21 bases between. This CDR3 has 15 residues.

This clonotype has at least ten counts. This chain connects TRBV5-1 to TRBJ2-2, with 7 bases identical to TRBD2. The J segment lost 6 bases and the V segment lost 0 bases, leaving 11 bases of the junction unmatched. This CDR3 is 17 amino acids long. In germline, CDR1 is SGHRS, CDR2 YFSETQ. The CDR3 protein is CASSLAMGEGLSGELFF. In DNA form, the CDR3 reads TGCGCCAGCAGCTTGGCCATGGGGGAGGGCCTCTCCGGGGAGCTGTTTTTT.

This chain's CDR3 is CASSDRSLNTEAFF. The CDR3 region has the DNA TGTGCCAGCAGTGATAGGAGTTTGAACACTGAAGCTTTCTTT. The rearrangement uses TRBV6-1 and TRBJ1-1; D gene uncertain. This CDR3 region has 14 residues. Germline V gene lookup returns CDR1 MNHNS and CDR2 SASEGT. Between the trimmed V and J ends, which lost 3 bases and 0 bases, there was a span of 8 bases.

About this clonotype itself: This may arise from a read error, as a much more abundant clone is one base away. CDR3 in DNA: TGTGCCATCAGCACGACCGTTGAAGGGCTCCCCTATGACTACACCTTC. Amino acid sequence: CAISTTVEGLPYDYTF. V and J are TRBV10-3 and TRBJ1-2, with D unresolved. Germline V lookup: CDR1 ENHRY, CDR2 SYGVKD. The CDR3 length is 16 residues.

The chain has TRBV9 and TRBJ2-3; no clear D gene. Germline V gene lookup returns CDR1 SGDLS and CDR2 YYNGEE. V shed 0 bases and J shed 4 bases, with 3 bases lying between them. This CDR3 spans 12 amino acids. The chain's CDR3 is CASSVESDTQYF. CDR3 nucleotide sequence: TGTGCCAGCAGCGTAGAATCAGATACGCAGTATTTT.

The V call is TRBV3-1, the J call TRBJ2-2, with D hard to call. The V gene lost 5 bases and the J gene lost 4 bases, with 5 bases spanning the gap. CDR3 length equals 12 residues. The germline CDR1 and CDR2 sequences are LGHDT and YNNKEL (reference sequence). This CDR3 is CASSSLTGELFF. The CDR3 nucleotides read TGTGCCAGCAGCTCGCTCACCGGGGAGCTGTTTTTT.

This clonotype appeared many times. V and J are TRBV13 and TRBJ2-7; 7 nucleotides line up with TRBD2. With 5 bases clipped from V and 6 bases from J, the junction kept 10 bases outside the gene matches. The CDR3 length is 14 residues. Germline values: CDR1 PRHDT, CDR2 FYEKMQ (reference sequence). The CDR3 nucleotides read TGTGCCAGCAGCCGCCGGGCTAGCGGCCTCGAGCAGTACTTC. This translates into CASSRRASGLEQYF.

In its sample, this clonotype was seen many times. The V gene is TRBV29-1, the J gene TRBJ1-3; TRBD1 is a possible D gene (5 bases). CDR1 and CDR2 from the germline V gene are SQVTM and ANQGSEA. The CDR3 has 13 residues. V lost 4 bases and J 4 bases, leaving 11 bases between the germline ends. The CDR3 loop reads CSVGTGPGNTIYF. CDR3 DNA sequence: TGCAGCGTTGGAACAGGCCCCGGAAACACCATATATTTT.

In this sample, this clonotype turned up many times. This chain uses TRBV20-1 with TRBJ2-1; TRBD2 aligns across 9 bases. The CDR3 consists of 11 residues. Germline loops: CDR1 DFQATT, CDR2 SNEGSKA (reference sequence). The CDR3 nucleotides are TGCAAAGTAGCGGGGGACAATGAGCAGTTCTTC. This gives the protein CKVAGDNEQFF.

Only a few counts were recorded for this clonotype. The CDR3 DNA sequence: TGTGCCAGCAGTTTAGGAGACAGGGAGCAGCCCCAGCATTTT. It translates to CASSLGDREQPQHF. The gene calls are TRBV12-3 or TRBV12-4 and TRBJ1-5, with 7 nucleotides matching TRBD1. After removal of 1 base from V and 7 bases from J, the junction contained 4 bases not matched to a gene. This CDR3 region has 14 residues.

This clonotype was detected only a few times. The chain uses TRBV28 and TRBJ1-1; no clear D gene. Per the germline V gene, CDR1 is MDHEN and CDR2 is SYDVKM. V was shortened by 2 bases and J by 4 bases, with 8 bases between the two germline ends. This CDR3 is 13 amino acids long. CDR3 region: CASSLSLVTEAFF. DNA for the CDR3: TGTGCCAGCAGTTTAAGTCTGGTCACTGAAGCTTTCTTT.

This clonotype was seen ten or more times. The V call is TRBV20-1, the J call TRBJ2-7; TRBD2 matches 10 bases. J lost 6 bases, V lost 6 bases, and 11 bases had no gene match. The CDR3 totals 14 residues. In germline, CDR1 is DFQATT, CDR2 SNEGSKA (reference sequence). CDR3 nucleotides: TGCAGTGCCGCCCCAAGACTAGCGGGCGGCGAGCAGTACTTC. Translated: CSAAPRLAGGEQYF.

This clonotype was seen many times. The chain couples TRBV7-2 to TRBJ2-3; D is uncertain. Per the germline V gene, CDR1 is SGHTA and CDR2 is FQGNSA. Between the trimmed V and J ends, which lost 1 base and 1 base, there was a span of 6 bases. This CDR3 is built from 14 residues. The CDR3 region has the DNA TGTGCCAGCAGCTTAGACGCGGGCACAGATACGCAGTATTTT. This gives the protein CASSLDAGTDTQYF. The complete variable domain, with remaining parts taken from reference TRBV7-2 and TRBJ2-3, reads GAGVSQSPSNKVTEKGKDVELRCDPISGHTALYWYRQSLGQGLEFLIYFQGNSAPDKSGLPSDRFSAERTGGSVSTLTIQRTQQEDSAVYLCASSLDAGTDTQYFGPGTRLTVL.

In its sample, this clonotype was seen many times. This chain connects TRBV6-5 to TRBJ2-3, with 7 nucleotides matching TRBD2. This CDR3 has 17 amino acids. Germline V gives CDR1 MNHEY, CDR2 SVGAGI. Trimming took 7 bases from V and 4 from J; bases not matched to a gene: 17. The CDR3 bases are TGTGCCAGCACCCACTTGGCCCTAGCGGCCCTATCAGATACGCAGTATTTT. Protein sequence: CASTHLALAALSDTQYF.

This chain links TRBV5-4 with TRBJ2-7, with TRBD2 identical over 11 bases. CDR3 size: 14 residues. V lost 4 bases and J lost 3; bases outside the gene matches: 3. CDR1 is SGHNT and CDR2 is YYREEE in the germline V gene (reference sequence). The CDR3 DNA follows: TGTGCCAGCAGCGGGGGACTAGCGGACTACGAGCAGTACTTC. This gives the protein CASSGGLADYEQYF.

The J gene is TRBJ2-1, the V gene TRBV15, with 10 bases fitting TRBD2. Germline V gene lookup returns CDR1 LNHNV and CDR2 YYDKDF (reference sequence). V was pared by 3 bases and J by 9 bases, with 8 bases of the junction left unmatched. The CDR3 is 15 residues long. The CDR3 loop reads CATSSSLAGVGEQFF. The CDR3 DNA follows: TGTGCCACCAGCAGTAGCCTAGCGGGAGTTGGTGAGCAGTTCTTC.

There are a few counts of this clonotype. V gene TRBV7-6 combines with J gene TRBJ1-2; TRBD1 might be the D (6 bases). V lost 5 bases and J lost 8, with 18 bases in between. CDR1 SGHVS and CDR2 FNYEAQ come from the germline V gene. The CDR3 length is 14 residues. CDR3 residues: CASSPETGGLGYTF. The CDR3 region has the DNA TGTGCCAGCAGCCCAGAGACAGGCGGACTGGGCTACACCTTC.